These 26 T cell receptor beta chains originate from one sample sequenced in a study of T cell repertoires in cytomegalovirus infection. TCRdb independently ran MiXCR on the reads; one entry per CDR3 protein. The data show 200,000 to 300,000 distinct CDR3 sequences, 9% to 15% seen once. Sequencing was done on a sample of PBMCs. The receptors stem from a human donor in good health (CMV status not recorded). Some clones in this sample may be carry-over from other donors' samples.

This clonotype appeared many times. The rearrangement links TRBV7-2 to TRBJ2-5; TRBD1 is a possible D gene (6 bases). From germline, CDR1 is SGHTA and CDR2 FQGNSA. V was shortened by 0 bases and J by 5 bases, with 10 bases between the two germline ends. This CDR3 has 14 residues. The CDR3 loop is CASSLARGVETQYF. For the CDR3, the DNA is TGTGCCAGCAGCTTAGCCAGGGGCGTGGAGACCCAGTACTTC.

V gene TRBV7-9 combines with J gene TRBJ2-7, with D tentatively TRBD2 (6 bases). This CDR3 contains 14 residues. The germline gives CDR1 SEHNR, CDR2 FQNEAQ (reference sequence). V shed 2 bases and J shed 0 bases, with 8 bases lying between them. Written as DNA, the CDR3 is TGTGCCAGCAGCTTACGGGAGAGCTCCTACGAGCAGTACTTC. Residues: CASSLRESSYEQYF.

This clonotype showed up just a few times. J is TRBJ2-7 and V is TRBV4-1, with D possibly TRBD1 on 6 matching bases. CDR3 length: 15 residues. Germline CDR1 and CDR2: MGHRA and YSYEKL. V lost 1 base and J 2 bases, leaving 12 bases between the germline ends. The CDR3 DNA sequence: TGCGCCAGCAGCCAAGCGGCAGGGGTTCCCTACGAGCAGTACTTC. Its protein is CASSQAAGVPYEQYF.

This clonotype was seen a handful of times. V and J are TRBV20-1 and TRBJ2-5; 14 nucleotides line up with TRBD2. V was pared by 5 bases and J by 5 bases, with 10 bases of the junction left unmatched. The CDR3 contains 16 residues. Germline values: CDR1 DFQATT, CDR2 SNEGSKA (reference sequence). The CDR3 nucleotides are TGCAGTGCTTGGCCGACTAGCGGGAGGGCCCCGGAGACCCAGTACTTC. Amino acid sequence: CSAWPTSGRAPETQYF.

A few counts support this clonotype. V is TRBV20-1 and J is TRBJ2-5, with D hard to call. CDR1 DFQATT and CDR2 SNEGSKA come from the germline V gene (reference sequence). The CDR3 runs to 10 residues. V dropped 5 bases and J dropped 5 bases, with 6 bases sitting between them. The chain's CDR3 is CSAAHETQYF. The CDR3 nucleotides read TGCAGTGCTGCCCATGAGACCCAGTACTTC.

This clonotype was detected only a few times. The rearrangement links TRBV12-3 or TRBV12-4 to TRBJ1-1; no clear D. The CDR3 is made up of 13 amino acids. V lost 3 bases to trimming and J lost 8 bases, with 13 bases between them. Here the CDR3 reads CASSFPRTGEAFF. Here the CDR3 DNA reads TGTGCCAGCAGTTTTCCACGGACTGGGGAAGCTTTCTTT.

This clonotype was counted many times. This chain joins TRBV6-5 and TRBJ1-1; tentative D call: TRBD1 (5 bases). This CDR3 comprises 16 residues. Germline CDR1 MNHEY, CDR2 SVGAGI. Trimming cost V 7 bases and J 1 base, with 19 bases left between them. CDR3 region: CASTNPPGTGNTEAFF. As DNA, the CDR3 is TGTGCCAGCACCAACCCCCCCGGGACGGGGAACACTGAAGCTTTCTTT.

Only a few counts were recorded for this clonotype. V gene TRBV29-1 combines with J gene TRBJ2-3; 14 bases fit TRBD2. The CDR3 runs to 20 residues. V lost 0 bases and J lost 0; bases outside the gene matches: 11. Looked up from germline, CDR1 is SQVTM and CDR2 is ANQGSEA. CDR3: CSVEDPGTSGRSTSTDTQYF. CDR3 nucleotides: TGCAGCGTTGAAGACCCCGGGACTAGCGGGAGATCCACTAGCACAGATACGCAGTATTTT.

This chain links TRBV12-3 or TRBV12-4 with TRBJ1-6, with TRBD1 matching over 9 bases. There are 14 residues in the CDR3. J lost 10 bases, V lost 7 bases, and 8 bases had no gene match. The CDR3 DNA reads as TGTGCCAGCACCCGGACAGGGGACGGGTCACCCCTCCACTTT. Translating gives CASTRTGDGSPLHF.

This clonotype has ten or more counts. V and J are TRBV19 and TRBJ2-4, with D hard to call. V gave up 3 bases and J gave up 4 bases, with 7 bases separating them. The CDR3 is 13 amino acids. The germline gives CDR1 LNHDA, CDR2 SQIVND (reference sequence). CDR3 residues: CASSISAKNIQYF. The CDR3 coding sequence is TGTGCCAGTAGTATTTCCGCTAAAAACATTCAGTACTTC.

There are many counts of this clonotype. The gene calls are TRBV13 and TRBJ2-1; the match to TRBD2 covers 9 bases. Per the germline V gene, CDR1 is PRHDT and CDR2 is FYEKMQ (reference sequence). V was clipped by 4 bases and J by 3 bases; unmatched bases: 10. The CDR3 has 17 residues. The CDR3 spells CASSSRRGLAIYNEQFF. In DNA form, the CDR3 reads TGTGCCAGCAGCTCACGCCGGGGACTAGCAATCTACAATGAGCAGTTCTTC.

Ten or more counts support this clonotype. The V gene is TRBV6-5, the J gene TRBJ2-2, with D perhaps TRBD1 or TRBD2 (5 bases each). The germline V gene encodes CDR1 MNHEY and CDR2 SVGAGI. CDR3 length: 13 amino acids. The ends were cut back, 5 bases at V and 7 bases at J, with 11 bases in the middle. CDR3 DNA: TGTGCCAGCAGTCTGCAGAGGGGCGGGGAGCTGTTTTTT. Amino acids: CASSLQRGGELFF.

This clonotype was detected many times. The chain couples TRBV19 to TRBJ1-4; perhaps TRBD1 as D (6 bases). The CDR3 runs to 15 residues. Trimming removed 5 bases from V and 8 bases from J, with 18 bases in between. Germline loops: CDR1 LNHDA, CDR2 SQIVND (reference sequence). DNA for the CDR3: TGTGCCAGTAGTTCCGGGGGACAAGGAGGGGAAAAACTGTTTTTT. As protein: CASSSGGQGGEKLFF.

Ten or more counts support this clonotype. The V call is TRBV7-2, the J call TRBJ2-2; TRBD1 aligns across 8 bases. In germline, CDR1 is SGHTA, CDR2 FQGNSA. This CDR3 region has 15 residues. V was pared by 4 bases and J by 3 bases, with 4 bases of the junction left unmatched. The CDR3 reads CASSSTGADTGELFF. The CDR3, as DNA: TGTGCCAGCAGCTCGACAGGGGCCGACACCGGGGAGCTGTTTTTT.

For this clonotype: A much larger clone lies one base from this, so it may be a read error. This likely comes from a read error, as the CDR3 has no conserved phenylalanine or tryptophan at its end. The rearrangement joins TRBV28 to TRBJ1-4, with 7 nucleotides matching TRBD1. The CDR3 contains 16 residues. V shed 6 bases, J shed 2 bases, and the junction held 9 bases outside the gene matches. The germline CDR1 and CDR2 sequences are MDHEN and SYDVKM. The CDR3 sequence is CASSFSDRETNEKLFL. CDR3 nucleotide sequence: TGTGCCAGCAGCTTCTCTGACAGGGAGACTAATGAAAAACTGTTTCTT.

The chain combines TRBV14 with TRBJ1-4, with no clear D. Deletions cut 4 bases from V and 8 bases from J, with 17 bases between. The CDR3 runs to 15 residues. The V gene's germline CDR1 is SGHDN and CDR2 FVKESK. The CDR3 DNA follows: TGTGCCAGCAGCCTCTTCCAAGGATTGGGAGAAAAACTGTTTTTT. This translates into CASSLFQGLGEKLFF. Combining the CDR3 with reference TRBV14 and TRBJ1-4 gives the whole variable domain EAGVTQFPSHSVIEKGQTVTLRCDPISGHDNLYWYRRVMGKEIKFLLHFVKESKQDESGMPNNRFLAERTGGTYSTLKVQPAELEDSGVYFCASSLFQGLGEKLFFGSGTQLSVL.

CDR3 loop: CASATGQQETQYF. The CDR3 DNA is TGTGCCAGCGCAACCGGACAGCAAGAGACCCAGTACTTC. The J gene is TRBJ2-5, the V gene TRBV19; the D gene is possibly TRBD1 (6 bases). CDR1 LNHDA and CDR2 SQIVND come from the germline V gene (reference sequence). V lost 9 bases and J 2 bases, leaving 13 bases between the germline ends. This CDR3 contains 13 residues.

This clonotype occurred many times. The rearrangement uses TRBV7-2 and TRBJ2-7; 8 nucleotides match TRBD1. The junction had 8 bases not matched to a gene; V was cut back by 3 bases and J by 7 bases. Germline V gene sequence: CDR1 SGHTA, CDR2 FQGNSA. The CDR3 is 14 residues long. CDR3 nucleotide sequence: TGTGCCAGCAGCTTCGATTTCCGACAGGGGGAGCAGTACTTC. Its protein is CASSFDFRQGEQYF.

In its sample, this clonotype was seen a few times. V usage is TRBV2 and J usage is TRBJ2-3, with no clear D. CDR1 and CDR2 from the germline V gene are SNHLY and FYNNEI. With 4 bases removed from V and 1 base from J, the gap between germline ends came to 12 bases. CDR3 length equals 15 residues. Here the CDR3 reads CASSGVGSGTDTQYF. In DNA, the CDR3 is TGTGCCAGCAGTGGGGTAGGGTCAGGCACAGATACGCAGTATTTT.

This clonotype was observed at least ten times. This rearrangement joins TRBV28 to TRBJ1-2, with a possible D match to TRBD1 (6 bases). In germline, CDR1 is MDHEN, CDR2 SYDVKM. Trimming shortened V by 5 bases and J by 2 bases, and 30 bases separated the two germline ends. There are 20 residues in the CDR3. In DNA form, the CDR3 reads TGTGCCAGCAGTCCGTCAGGGTCCTTCAGGGGTTCGTCGAGGAACTATGGCTACACCTTC. Protein sequence: CASSPSGSFRGSSRNYGYTF.

This clonotype was observed a few times. V and J are TRBV7-2 and TRBJ2-7; D possibly uses TRBD1 or TRBD2 (6 bases each). V was pared by 0 bases and J by 5 bases, with 14 bases between. From germline, CDR1 is SGHTA and CDR2 FQGNSA. The CDR3 is made up of 15 amino acids. The CDR3 region is CASSLAAQGRHEQYF. CDR3 DNA: TGTGCCAGCAGCTTAGCGGCGCAGGGGAGGCACGAGCAGTACTTC.

This clonotype was seen repeatedly, ten times or more. This rearrangement joins TRBV7-3 to TRBJ2-7; the D gene is possibly TRBD2 (5 bases). Trimming took 1 base from V and 1 from J, leaving 11 bases between them. This CDR3 region has 15 residues. From germline, CDR1 is SGHTA and CDR2 FQGTGA. This CDR3 is CASSLNAGTSYEQYF. CDR3 sequence (DNA): TGTGCCAGCAGCTTAAACGCGGGCACGTCCTACGAGCAGTACTTC.

This clonotype was counted a few times. The rearrangement uses TRBV9 and TRBJ2-1; 11 bases are shared with TRBD2. The CDR3 contains 15 residues. After removal of 3 bases from V and 16 bases from J, the junction contained 15 bases not matched to a gene. From germline, CDR1 is SGDLS and CDR2 YYNGEE. The CDR3 coding sequence is TGTGCCAGCAGCGAATCCGGGACTAGCGGAGGACCATATTTCTTC. Its translation is CASSESGTSGGPYFF.

This clonotype has at least ten counts. This chain uses TRBV19 with TRBJ1-1; 7 bases are shared with TRBD1. The trim removed 10 bases at V and 0 bases at J, leaving 11 bases unmatched. CDR1 LNHDA and CDR2 SQIVND come from the germline V gene (reference sequence). There are 15 residues in the CDR3. The CDR3 region has the DNA TGTGCCACGGGGCTCCTTGACAGGGTGAACACTGAAGCTTTCTTT. Amino acid sequence: CATGLLDRVNTEAFF.

This clonotype appeared many times. The chain couples TRBV7-2 to TRBJ1-5, with D unclear. Trimming removed 2 bases at V and 0 bases at J, with 11 bases between. In germline, CDR1 is SGHTA, CDR2 FQGNSA. This CDR3 region has 16 residues. The CDR3 loop is CASSLLPLSSNQPQHF. The CDR3, as DNA: TGTGCCAGCAGCTTACTTCCCCTTTCTAGCAATCAGCCCCAGCATTTT.

This clonotype showed up many times. The rearrangement uses TRBV6-5 and TRBJ1-1; D is unclear. CDR1 is MNHEY and CDR2 is SVGAGI in the germline V gene. The CDR3 consists of 13 residues. V was shortened by 6 bases and J by 1 base, with 9 bases between the two germline ends. The CDR3 protein is CASSYGRNTEAFF. In nucleotides, the CDR3 is TGTGCCAGCAGCTACGGCAGGAACACTGAAGCTTTCTTT.